The 24 T cell receptor beta chains below were found in one sample sequenced in a study of CD8 T cells in ankylosing spondylitis. TCRdb redid the calling of the 5' RACE reads with MiXCR, one entry per CDR3 protein. This sample has a few hundred thousand distinct CDR3 sequences, with 11% found just once. Specimen: blood, either unsorted or a sorted T cell fraction (not recorded which). These receptors all come from a female donor with ankylosing spondylitis or in good health (not recorded which).

CDR3 sequence (DNA): TGTGCCAGCTCACCAGGACAAGAAAACATTCAGTACTTC. Amino acids: CASSPGQENIQYF. This chain joins TRBV18 and TRBJ2-4, with a possible D match to TRBD1 (5 bases). Trimming left V 2 bases short and J 5 bases short, with 7 bases between. The CDR3 has 13 amino acids. The V gene's germline CDR1 is KGHSH and CDR2 LQKENI. Full variable domain (missing parts from reference TRBV18 and TRBJ2-4): NAGVMQNPRHLVRRRGQEARLRCSPMKGHSHVYWYRQLPEEGLKFMVYLQKENIIDESGMPKERFSAEFPKEGPSILRIQQVVRGDSAAYFCASSPGQENIQYFGAGTRLSVL.

The chain carries TRBV15 and TRBJ2-5; D unresolved. CDR1 LNHNV and CDR2 YYDKDF come from the germline V gene (reference sequence). V lost 0 bases, J lost 3 bases, and 5 bases lay in between. The CDR3 is made up of 13 amino acids. The CDR3 sequence: CATSRDPKETQYF. The CDR3 DNA is TGTGCCACCAGCAGAGACCCGAAAGAGACCCAGTACTTC.

At least ten counts were recorded for this clonotype. V and J are TRBV5-6 and TRBJ2-2, with 7 positions matching TRBD1. V lost 2 bases to trimming and J lost 3 bases; unmatched junction nucleotides: 4. The CDR3 has 15 residues. CDR1 and CDR2 (germline): SGHDT, YYEEEE. This CDR3 is CASSLQGIDTGELFF. In nucleotides, the CDR3 is TGTGCCAGCAGCTTACAGGGGATCGACACCGGGGAGCTGTTTTTT.

Many counts were recorded for this clonotype. The chain carries TRBV20-1 and TRBJ1-6; D is unresolved. The germline CDR1 and CDR2 sequences are DFQATT and SNEGSKA (reference sequence). The germline V and J ends were trimmed by 2 bases and 5 bases, with 10 bases remaining between them. The CDR3 covers 14 residues. Written as DNA, the CDR3 is TGCAGTGCTAGACCGGGCGCAGATAATTCACCCCTCCACTTT. Its protein is CSARPGADNSPLHF.

A note on this clonotype: Since no conserved phenylalanine or tryptophan closes the CDR3, a read error is the likely cause. V and J are TRBV27 and TRBJ2-7, with 11 bases aligning to TRBD2. The CDR3 runs 15 residues. Trimming at V came to 5 bases and at J to 3 bases, leaving 6 bases not matched to a gene. In germline, CDR1 is MNHEY, CDR2 SMNVEV (reference sequence). CDR3 residues: CASSLLAGGRYEQYL. The CDR3 DNA reads TGTGCCAGCAGTCTTCTAGCGGGGGGCCGCTACGAGCAGTACCTC.

The table lists this clonotype with many counts. The gene calls are TRBV20-1 and TRBJ2-1, with 7 bases identical to TRBD1. CDR3 length: 11 residues. From germline, CDR1 is DFQATT and CDR2 SNEGSKA (reference sequence). V lost 5 bases and J lost 10; bases outside the gene matches: 5. CDR3 loop: CSADRAAEQFF. The CDR3 DNA is TGCAGTGCTGACAGGGCGGCAGAGCAGTTCTTC.

This chain joins TRBV4-3 and TRBJ1-4; possibly TRBD1 for D (6 bases). The CDR3 loop spans 14 amino acids. Looked up from germline, CDR1 is LGHNA and CDR2 is YSLEER. Trimming removed 7 bases at V and 7 bases at J, with 16 bases between. This CDR3 is CASNKRGGPEKLFF. CDR3 DNA sequence: TGCGCCAGCAACAAACGCGGGGGGCCTGAAAAACTGTTTTTT.

In its sample, this clonotype was seen a few times. The chain combines TRBV5-5 with TRBJ2-3; 11 bases fit TRBD2. The CDR3 totals 15 residues. In germline, CDR1 is SGHKS, CDR2 YYEKEE (reference sequence). The V segment lost 4 bases and the J segment 5 bases; nucleotides outside the gene matches: 6. The CDR3 sequence: CASSQLAGVGDTQYF. In DNA form, the CDR3 reads TGTGCCAGCAGCCAACTAGCGGGAGTGGGAGATACGCAGTATTTT.

This clonotype was seen a few times. Compared with germline, one end of the junction differs, possibly owing to a read error. The chain carries TRBV20-1 and TRBJ2-4; D is possibly TRBD2 (6 bases). Germline V gene sequence: CDR1 DFQATT, CDR2 SNEGSKA (reference sequence). The CDR3 totals 16 residues. This CDR3 is CCARDFRDGGKNIQYF. For the CDR3, the DNA is TGCTGTGCTAGAGATTTCCGGGACGGGGGCAAAAACATTCAGTACTTC.

This clonotype was seen repeatedly, ten times or more. The rearrangement joins TRBV11-2 to TRBJ2-1, with D maybe TRBD2 (5 bases). Germline V gene sequence: CDR1 SGHAT, CDR2 FQNNGV. The CDR3 consists of 18 residues. V shed 7 bases and J shed 0 bases, with 22 bases lying between them. Here the CDR3 DNA reads TGTGCCAGCACCCCGAGTTTGGGCGGGCGCCCCTCCTACAATGAGCAGTTCTTC. It encodes CASTPSLGGRPSYNEQFF.

This clonotype was picked up many times. The chain joins TRBV6-5 to TRBJ1-3; maybe TRBD1 (5 bases). Trimming took off 2 bases at V and 0 bases at J, with 14 bases between the two ends. CDR3 size: 17 residues. The germline gives CDR1 MNHEY, CDR2 SVGAGI. In nucleotides, the CDR3 is TGTGCCAGCAGTTACGGGGGGACGGCGCGCTCTGGAAACACCATATATTTT. It yields the protein CASSYGGTARSGNTIYF.

This clonotype has at least ten counts. The chain is built from TRBV7-9 and TRBJ2-5; D is uncertain. CDR1 is SEHNR, CDR2 FQNEAQ, per germline (reference sequence). This CDR3 is 17 amino acids long. The ends were cut back, 5 bases at V and 0 bases at J, with 19 bases in the middle. This chain's CDR3 is CASSSIGEPPYQETQYF. Written as DNA, the CDR3 is TGTGCCAGCAGCAGCATTGGTGAGCCGCCGTACCAAGAGACCCAGTACTTC.

There are a few counts of this clonotype. V usage is TRBV24-1 and J usage is TRBJ1-1; D unclear. Per the germline V gene, CDR1 is KGHDR and CDR2 is SFDVKD. V lost 3 bases, J lost 5 bases, and 9 bases lay in between. The CDR3 sequence is 13 residues long. The CDR3 spells CATSDAVGTEAFF. Here the CDR3 DNA reads TGTGCCACCAGTGATGCCGTGGGGACTGAAGCTTTCTTT.

This clonotype was observed at least ten times. The chain links TRBV7-9 to TRBJ2-1; TRBD1 agrees at 7 bases. This CDR3 comprises 11 residues. The V and J ends lost 6 bases and 13 bases, in that order; junction bases with no gene match: 6. Germline V CDR1 and CDR2: SEHNR, FQNEAQ (reference sequence). CDR3 sequence reads: CASRAGTVQFF. In DNA, the CDR3 is TGTGCCAGCAGGGCCGGGACAGTTCAGTTCTTC.

In its sample, this clonotype was seen a few times. J is TRBJ2-2 and V is TRBV29-1, with 8 bases fitting TRBD1. Germline V gene lookup returns CDR1 SQVTM and CDR2 ANQGSEA. This CDR3 has 15 amino acids. With V trimmed by 6 bases and J by 4 bases, 10 bases remained unmatched. CDR3 amino acids: CSVGQVSGGTGELFF. The CDR3 bases are TGCAGCGTGGGACAGGTATCGGGCGGCACCGGGGAGCTGTTTTTT.

This clonotype has only one observation. The CDR3 does not close with the conserved phenylalanine or tryptophan, likely indicating a read error. V and J are TRBV5-1 and TRBJ1-2; D perhaps matches TRBD1 (6 bases). This CDR3 has 16 amino acids. Germline V lookup: CDR1 SGHRS, CDR2 YFSETQ. Between the trimmed V and J ends, which lost 3 bases and 4 bases, there was a span of 19 bases. CDR3 protein: CASSSGGQPAIYGYTL. The CDR3 nucleotides are TGCGCCAGCAGCTCTGGGGGGCAGCCAGCAATCTATGGCTACACCTTA.

This clonotype was seen a few times. The chain combines TRBV27 with TRBJ2-4; 13 bases fit TRBD2. The CDR3 runs 20 residues. V was pared by 7 bases and J by 0 bases, with 15 bases of the junction left unmatched. Germline-derived CDR1 and CDR2 are MNHEY and SMNVEV (reference sequence). This chain's CDR3 is CASNWTSGSQLILAKNIQYF. In nucleotides, the CDR3 is TGTGCCAGCAATTGGACTAGCGGGAGTCAACTTATCCTAGCCAAAAACATTCAGTACTTC.

V and J are TRBV3-1 and TRBJ2-5; D not certain. The germline V gene has CDR1 LGHDT and CDR2 YNNKEL (reference sequence). The CDR3 contains 16 residues. The V end was cut by 0 bases, the J end by 5 bases, with 16 bases between. CDR3 region: CASSQDWNPARETQYF. Written as DNA, the CDR3 is TGTGCCAGCAGCCAAGATTGGAACCCAGCTAGGGAGACCCAGTACTTC.

The chain joins TRBV20-1 to TRBJ2-1, with 9 nucleotides matching TRBD2. Germline V gives CDR1 DFQATT, CDR2 SNEGSKA (reference sequence). Germline trimming cut 5 bases from V and 14 bases from J; bases unmatched to any gene: 10. This CDR3 has 12 residues. This CDR3 is CSAGGERGEEFF. The CDR3 DNA reads TGCAGTGCTGGGGGGGAGCGGGGGGAAGAGTTCTTC.

There are many counts of this clonotype. V gene TRBV5-1 combines with J gene TRBJ2-7; TRBD1 might be the D (6 bases). This CDR3 is 14 amino acids long. Germline CDR1 SGHRS, CDR2 YFSETQ. Trimming left V 5 bases short and J 2 bases short, with 14 bases between. This chain's CDR3 is CASRTTGPTYEQYF. The CDR3 DNA follows: TGCGCCAGCAGGACGACAGGTCCTACCTACGAGCAGTACTTC.

This clonotype was observed many times. The chain couples TRBV27 to TRBJ2-7, with 10 bases matching TRBD1. Germline loops: CDR1 MNHEY, CDR2 SMNVEV (reference sequence). CDR3 length equals 14 residues. The V and J ends lost 4 bases and 3 bases, in that order; junction bases with no gene match: 3. DNA for the CDR3: TGTGCCAGCAGTTCCGACAGGGGGCACTACGAGCAGTACTTC. Translating gives CASSSDRGHYEQYF.

This clonotype has ten or more counts. The rearrangement links TRBV15 to TRBJ1-5, with 7 positions matching TRBD1. The V and J ends lost 8 bases and 7 bases, in that order; junction bases with no gene match: 14. CDR3 length: 15 amino acids. Germline V gene lookup returns CDR1 LNHNV and CDR2 YYDKDF (reference sequence). The CDR3 region is CATRVYTGEYQPQHF. The CDR3 coding sequence is TGTGCCACCCGGGTCTATACAGGGGAGTACCAGCCCCAGCATTTT.

This clonotype occurred many times. CDR3 sequence: CSVKTHSSSYEQYF. Here the CDR3 DNA reads TGCAGTGTTAAGACACACTCTAGCTCCTACGAGCAGTACTTC. This sequence joins TRBV20-1 and TRBJ2-7; no definite D call. Deletions cut 7 bases from V and 0 bases from J, with 16 bases between. Per germline, CDR1 DFQATT and CDR2 SNEGSKA (reference sequence). This CDR3 is built from 14 residues.

CDR3 sequence: CSANPGQLDNSPLHF. CDR3 sequence (DNA): TGCAGTGCCAATCCCGGACAGTTGGATAATTCACCCCTCCACTTT. This sequence joins TRBV20-1 and TRBJ1-6; D may be TRBD1 (6 bases). The V end was cut by 6 bases, the J end by 5 bases, with 17 bases between. The CDR3 is 15 amino acids. The germline CDR1 and CDR2 sequences are DFQATT and SNEGSKA (reference sequence).